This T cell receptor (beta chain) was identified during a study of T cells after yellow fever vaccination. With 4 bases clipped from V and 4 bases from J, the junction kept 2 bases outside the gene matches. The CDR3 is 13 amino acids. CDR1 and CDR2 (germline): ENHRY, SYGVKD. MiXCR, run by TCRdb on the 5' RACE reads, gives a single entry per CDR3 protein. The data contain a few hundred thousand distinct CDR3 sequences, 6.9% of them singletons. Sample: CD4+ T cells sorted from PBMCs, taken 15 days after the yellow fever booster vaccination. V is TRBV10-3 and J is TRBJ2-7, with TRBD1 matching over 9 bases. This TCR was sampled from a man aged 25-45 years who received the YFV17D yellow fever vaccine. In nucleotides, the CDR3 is TGTGCCATCAGTGGACAGGGGGAGTACGAGCAGTACTTC. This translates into CAISGQGEYEQYF.